The text below deals with one TCR beta chain. Its binding antigen is unknown. Per-base quality was not reported, and no clone a single base away is much larger than it. The record originates from a study of shared clonotypes between healthy human individuals (TCRdb year 2020). Regarding the research as a whole: A few men and a couple of women, aged 18 to 49 years, made up the cohort. For each donor, three plates each were used for CD4 naive and CD4 memory, two plates were used for CD8 naive, and one plate was used for CD8 memory. The study deeply sequenced blood TCR repertoires of about 5 healthy adults to estimate repertoire size and the extent of clonotype sharing between individuals. To increase sequencing depth and limit assay-specific biases, TCR repertoire library preparation and sequencing were carried out by different laboratories using diverse techniques. Between about 0.8 and 9.5 billion PBMCs per donor were obtained by leukapheresis.

Summary of the overall study and its limitations: The small number of donors limited the genetic and exposure-history diversity represented. Higher generation probabilities were observed for clonotypes shared by all four sorted-subset donors than for non-shared clonotypes. Based on pairwise subsampling, the degree of clonotype sharing among donors was expected to be affected by sequencing depth. Naive subsets generally had larger estimated clonotype richness than memory subsets did. Sampling was restricted to blood, and TCR repertoires in tissue are likely to differ from TCR repertoires in blood. Across a few donors, approximately 5% of naive CD4, roughly 3.8% of naive CD8, about 2.3% of memory CD4, and under 0.45% of memory CD8 clonotypes were shared. Rarefaction of sorted-subset datasets indicated incomplete sequencing despite the large sequencing depth.

V is pruned by 2 bases and J by 5 bases, leaving 7 bases of the junction without a gene match. Its CDR3 holds 14 amino acids, cysteine through phenylalanine. Just the 42-base CDR3 DNA is kept, in frame starting at base 1. The germline V gene specifies SGHDT as CDR1 and YYEEEE as CDR2. The donors were healthy, HIV-negative adults who had no recently reported acute infections or vaccinations. Only Caucasian adults living in Nashville, Tennessee, USA were represented among the donors. Magnetic negative selection was used to enrich CD4+ T cells, after which naive cells were positively selected on CD45RA and the negative fraction became the memory subset. Blood was collected by leukapheresis, and PBMCs were isolated by Ficoll-Histopaque density gradient centrifugation and then cryopreserved in liquid nitrogen vapor phase. Analytical flow cytometry was used to check the purity and quantity of each magnetically sorted T cell population. From each sorted fraction, genomic DNA was isolated and quantified by UV absorbance on a Nanodrop 2000c.

Using the deep immunoSEQ assay, multiplex PCR amplified TCR CDR3 regions from genomic DNA. Extracted genomic DNA from each cell subset was spread evenly across all wells of several immunoSEQ 96-well plates, with each plate serving as a replicate. Each replicate PCR for sorted subsets received around 0.2 ug genomic DNA, equal to about 30,000 T cell genomes. Purified libraries were measured with a Qubit 3.0 fluorometer, size-checked on a Bioanalyzer 2100, and measured again with the KAPA Library Quantification kit. A separate single-read 150-cycle Illumina NextSeq 550 flow cell was used to sequence each immunoSEQ 96-well plate. The study's processing was this. Because the immunoSEQ output held only junctional sequences and lacked quality scores, the filtering could not match the filtering applied to full-length reads. Sequences were annotated with PyIR, a Python wrapper for IgBLAST v1.9, and V/J genes and CDR3 were assigned using IMGT germline references. Reads were removed for weak V/J assignments (E-value above 1e-6), missing CDR3, stop codons, out-of-frame junctions, or ambiguous translated residues. V3J clonotypes were defined by identical inferred V gene, J gene, and CDR3 amino acid sequence. Percentage overlap between repertoires was computed as shared unique clonotypes divided by the size of the smaller repertoire. Richness of each repertoire was evaluated using RTK rarefaction, the Chao1 estimator, and Recon v2.1 estimates of unobserved clonotypes. Generation probabilities were computed with OLGA for all TCRbeta clonotypes obtained by the gDNA method from a few donors. Not all clones reach the TCRdb copy of this immuneACCESS table, which keeps in-frame sequences only. Checked studies attribute under half of the gap to unresolved V genes and leave the rest unexplained. The D gene and trimming were derived from the DNA, and the V and J assignments and clone size from that table. This sample gives approximately 2,000,000 clones in total; around 90% of them show up just once. 0.37% of the sample comes from the top ten.

The specimen sequenced was naive CD4+ T cells from PBMCs. Per the publication, the cell subset or site label means: CD45RA+ positively selected. The chain couples TRBV5-6 to TRBJ2-7; 7 central nucleotides agree with TRBD2. This sequence originates from a man aged 18 to 30 in good health. Some clones in this sample may be carry-over from other donors' samples. The DNA reads as follows: TGTGCCAGCAGCTTTGGGGCGGGAGTGAACGAGCAGTACTTC. This is translated as CASSFGAGVNEQYF.